This T cell receptor (beta chain) appears in the sequencing data of a study of CD8 T cells in ankylosing spondylitis. Findings and limits, study-wide: Reportedly, matched ankylosing spondylitis synovial fluid was significantly enriched for disease-linked clones. In ankylosing spondylitis blood, a motif of roughly eight highly homologous TCR beta variants appeared characteristic. A number of the motif variants had already been described in reactive arthritis synovial fluid and blood.

TCRdb reprocessed the 5' RACE reads with MiXCR, giving one entry per CDR3 protein. The profile shows roughly 140,000 distinct CDR3 sequences, around 45% of them singletons. About this clonotype itself: The antigen remains undetermined.

V lost 8 bases to trimming and J lost 5 bases; unmatched junction nucleotides: 15. CDR3 length: 16 residues. This sequence joins TRBV5-3 and TRBJ2-5, with 10 bases that match TRBD2. TRBV5-3 is placed among ORFs of uncertain function. The specimen sequenced was synovial fluid, either unsorted or a sorted T cell fraction (not recorded which). The sequence came from a male donor with ankylosing spondylitis. The CDR3 protein is CASSGLLAGVVETQYF. Written as DNA, the CDR3 is TGTGCCAGCAGCGGCCTCCTAGCGGGGGTCGTCGAGACCCAGTACTTC.